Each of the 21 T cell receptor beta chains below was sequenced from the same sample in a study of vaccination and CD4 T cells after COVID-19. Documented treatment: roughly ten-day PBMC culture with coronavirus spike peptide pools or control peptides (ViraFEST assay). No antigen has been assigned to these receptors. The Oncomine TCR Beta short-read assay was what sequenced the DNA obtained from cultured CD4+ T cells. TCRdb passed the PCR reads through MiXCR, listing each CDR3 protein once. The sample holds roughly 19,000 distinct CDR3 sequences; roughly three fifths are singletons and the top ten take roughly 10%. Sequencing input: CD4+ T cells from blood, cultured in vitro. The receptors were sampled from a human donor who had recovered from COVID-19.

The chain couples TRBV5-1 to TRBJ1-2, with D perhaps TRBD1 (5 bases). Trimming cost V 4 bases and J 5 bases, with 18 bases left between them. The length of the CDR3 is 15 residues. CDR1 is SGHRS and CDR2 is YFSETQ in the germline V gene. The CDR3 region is CASSQQTEKGYGYTF. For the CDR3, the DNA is TGCGCCAGCAGCCAGCAGACAGAGAAGGGGTATGGCTACACCTTC.

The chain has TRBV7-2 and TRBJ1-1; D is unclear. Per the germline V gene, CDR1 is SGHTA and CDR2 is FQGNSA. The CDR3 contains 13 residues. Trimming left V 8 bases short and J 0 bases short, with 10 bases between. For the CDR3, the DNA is TGTGCCAGCGGCAAAGGGATGAACACTGAAGCTTTCTTT. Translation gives CASGKGMNTEAFF. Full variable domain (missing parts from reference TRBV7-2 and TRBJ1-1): GAGVSQSPSNKVTEKGKDVELRCDPISGHTALYWYRQSLGQGLEFLIYFQGNSAPDKSGLPSDRFSAERTGGSVSTLTIQRTQQEDSAVYLCASGKGMNTEAFFGQGTRLTVV.

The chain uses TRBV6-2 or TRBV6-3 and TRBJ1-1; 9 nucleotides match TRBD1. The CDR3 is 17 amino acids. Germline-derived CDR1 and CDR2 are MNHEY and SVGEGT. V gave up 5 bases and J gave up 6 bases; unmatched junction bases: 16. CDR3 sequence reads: CASSPPLSGQGIPEAFF. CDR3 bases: TGTGCCAGCAGTCCTCCACTGTCAGGACAGGGGATCCCTGAAGCTTTCTTT.

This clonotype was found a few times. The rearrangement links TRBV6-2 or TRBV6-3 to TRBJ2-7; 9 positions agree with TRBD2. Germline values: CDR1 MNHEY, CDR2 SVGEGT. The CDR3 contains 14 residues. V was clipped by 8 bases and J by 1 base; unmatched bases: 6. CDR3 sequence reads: CASRSGGGSYEQYF. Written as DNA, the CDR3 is TGTGCCAGCCGTAGCGGGGGAGGTTCCTACGAGCAGTACTTC.

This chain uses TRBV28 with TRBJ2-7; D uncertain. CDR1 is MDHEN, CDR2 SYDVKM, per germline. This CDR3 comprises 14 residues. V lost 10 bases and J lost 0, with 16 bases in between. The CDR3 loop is CATLGSSLSYEQYF. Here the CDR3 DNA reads TGTGCCACCCTGGGCAGCTCCCTCTCCTACGAGCAGTACTTC.

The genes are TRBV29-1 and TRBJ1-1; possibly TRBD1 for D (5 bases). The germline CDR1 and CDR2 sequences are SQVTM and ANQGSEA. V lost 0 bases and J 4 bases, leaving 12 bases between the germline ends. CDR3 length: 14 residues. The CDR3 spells CSVEELRAPTEAFF. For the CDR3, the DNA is TGCAGCGTTGAAGAACTCAGGGCACCCACTGAAGCTTTCTTT.

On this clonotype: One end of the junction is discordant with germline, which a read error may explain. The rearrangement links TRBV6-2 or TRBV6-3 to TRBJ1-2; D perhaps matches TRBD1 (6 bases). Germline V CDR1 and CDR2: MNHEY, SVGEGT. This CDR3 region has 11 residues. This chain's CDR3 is CASSQGYDYTF. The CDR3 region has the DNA TGTGCCAGCAGCCAGGGGTATGACTACACCTTC.

The chain's CDR3 is CASNSPSYEQYF. The CDR3 DNA follows: TGTGCCAGCAACAGTCCCTCCTACGAGCAGTACTTC. The V call is TRBV6-1, the J call TRBJ2-7; D uncertain. The CDR3 contains 12 residues. Germline-derived CDR1 and CDR2 are MNHNS and SASEGT. The V end lost 7 bases, the J end lost 0 bases, and 7 bases lay between the germline ends.

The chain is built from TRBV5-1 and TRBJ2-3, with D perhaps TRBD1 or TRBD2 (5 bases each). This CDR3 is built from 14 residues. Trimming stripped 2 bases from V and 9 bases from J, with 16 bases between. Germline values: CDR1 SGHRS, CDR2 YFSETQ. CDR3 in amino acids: CASSFGTAAWTQYF. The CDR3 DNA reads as TGCGCCAGCAGCTTCGGGACCGCGGCATGGACGCAGTATTTT.

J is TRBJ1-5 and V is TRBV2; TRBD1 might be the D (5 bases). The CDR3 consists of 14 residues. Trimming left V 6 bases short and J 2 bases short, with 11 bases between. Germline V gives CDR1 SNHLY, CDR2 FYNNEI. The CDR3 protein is CASSVGTGNQPQHF. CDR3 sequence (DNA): TGTGCCAGCAGCGTCGGGACGGGCAATCAGCCCCAGCATTTT. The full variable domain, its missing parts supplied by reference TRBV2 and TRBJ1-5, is EPEVTQTPSHQVTQMGQEVILRCVPISNHLYFYWYRQILGQKVEFLVSFYNNEISEKSEIFDDQFSVERPDGSNFTLKIRSTKLEDSAMYFCASSVGTGNQPQHFGDGTRLSIL.

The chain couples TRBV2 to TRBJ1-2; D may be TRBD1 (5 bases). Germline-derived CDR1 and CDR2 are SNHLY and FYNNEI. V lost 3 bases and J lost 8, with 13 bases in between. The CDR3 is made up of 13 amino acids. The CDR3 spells CASSERAGIGYTF. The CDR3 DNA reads TGTGCCAGCAGTGAGAGGGCAGGGATCGGCTACACCTTC.

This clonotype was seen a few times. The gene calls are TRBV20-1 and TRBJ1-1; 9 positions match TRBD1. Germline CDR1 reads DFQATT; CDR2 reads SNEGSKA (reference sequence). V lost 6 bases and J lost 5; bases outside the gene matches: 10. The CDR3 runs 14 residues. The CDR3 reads CSAGLTGGMTEAFF. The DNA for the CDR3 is TGCAGTGCCGGACTAACAGGGGGCATGACTGAAGCTTTCTTT.

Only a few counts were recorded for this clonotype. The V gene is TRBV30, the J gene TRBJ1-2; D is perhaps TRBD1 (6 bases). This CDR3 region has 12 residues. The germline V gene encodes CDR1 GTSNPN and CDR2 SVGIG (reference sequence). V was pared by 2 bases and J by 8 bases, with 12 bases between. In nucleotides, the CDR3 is TGTGCCTGGAGTTGGCAGGGGAAGGGCTACACCTTC. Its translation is CAWSWQGKGYTF. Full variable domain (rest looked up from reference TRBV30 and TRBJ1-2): SQTIHQWPATLVQPVGSPLSLECTVEGTSNPNLYWYRQAAGRGLQLLFYSVGIGQISSEVPQNLSASRPQDRQFILSSKKLLLSDSGFYLCAWSWQGKGYTFGSGTRLTVV.

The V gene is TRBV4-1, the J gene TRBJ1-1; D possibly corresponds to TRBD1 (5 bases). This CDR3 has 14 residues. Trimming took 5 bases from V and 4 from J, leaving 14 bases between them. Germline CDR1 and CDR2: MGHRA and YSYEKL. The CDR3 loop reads CASSRSSRVTEAFF. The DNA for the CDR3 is TGCGCCAGCAGCAGATCAAGCAGGGTCACTGAAGCTTTCTTT.

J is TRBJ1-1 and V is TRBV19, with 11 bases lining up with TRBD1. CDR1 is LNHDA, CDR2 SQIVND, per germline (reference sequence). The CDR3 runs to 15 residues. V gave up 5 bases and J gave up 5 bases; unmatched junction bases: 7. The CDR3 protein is CASSLGQGAGTEAFF. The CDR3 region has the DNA TGTGCCAGTAGTTTAGGACAGGGGGCAGGAACTGAAGCTTTCTTT. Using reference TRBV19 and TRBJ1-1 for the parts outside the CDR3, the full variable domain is DGGITQSPKYLFRKEGQNVTLSCEQNLNHDAMYWYRQDPGQGLRLIYYSQIVNDFQKGDIAEGYSVSREKKESFPLTVTSAQKNPTAFYLCASSLGQGAGTEAFFGQGTRLTVV.

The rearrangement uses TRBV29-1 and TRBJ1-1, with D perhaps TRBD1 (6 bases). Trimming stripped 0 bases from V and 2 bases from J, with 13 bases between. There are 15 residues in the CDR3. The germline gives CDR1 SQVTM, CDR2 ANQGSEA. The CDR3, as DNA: TGCAGCGTTGAAGAAACCAGGGGTCGTAACACTGAAGCTTTCTTT. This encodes CSVEETRGRNTEAFF.

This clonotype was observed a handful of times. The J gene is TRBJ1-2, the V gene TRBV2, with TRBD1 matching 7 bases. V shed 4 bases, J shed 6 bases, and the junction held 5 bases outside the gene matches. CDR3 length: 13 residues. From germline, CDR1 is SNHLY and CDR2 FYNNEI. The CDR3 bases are TGTGCCAGCAGTGTGGGCAGGGGGGATGGCTACACCTTC. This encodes CASSVGRGDGYTF. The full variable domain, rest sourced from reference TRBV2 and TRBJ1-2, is EPEVTQTPSHQVTQMGQEVILRCVPISNHLYFYWYRQILGQKVEFLVSFYNNEISEKSEIFDDQFSVERPDGSNFTLKIRSTKLEDSAMYFCASSVGRGDGYTFGSGTRLTVV.

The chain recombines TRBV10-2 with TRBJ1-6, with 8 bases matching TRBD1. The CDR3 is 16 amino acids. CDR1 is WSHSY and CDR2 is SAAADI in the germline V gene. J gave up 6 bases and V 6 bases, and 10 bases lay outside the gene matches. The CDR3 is CASRRESGGSNSPLHF. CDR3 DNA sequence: TGCGCCAGCAGGAGGGAGTCAGGGGGCAGTAATTCACCCCTCCACTTT.

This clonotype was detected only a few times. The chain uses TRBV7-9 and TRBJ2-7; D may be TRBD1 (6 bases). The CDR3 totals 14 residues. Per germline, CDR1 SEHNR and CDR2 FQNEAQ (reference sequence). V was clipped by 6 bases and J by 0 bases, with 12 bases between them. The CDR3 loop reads CASRSTGDSYEQYF. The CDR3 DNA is TGTGCCAGCAGGTCGACAGGTGACTCCTACGAGCAGTACTTC.

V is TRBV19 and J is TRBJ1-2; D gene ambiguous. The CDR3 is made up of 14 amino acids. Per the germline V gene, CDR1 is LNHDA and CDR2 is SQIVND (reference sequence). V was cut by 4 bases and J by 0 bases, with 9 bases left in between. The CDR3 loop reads CASSRERTNYGYTF. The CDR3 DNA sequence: TGTGCCAGTAGTAGAGAACGGACTAACTATGGCTACACCTTC.

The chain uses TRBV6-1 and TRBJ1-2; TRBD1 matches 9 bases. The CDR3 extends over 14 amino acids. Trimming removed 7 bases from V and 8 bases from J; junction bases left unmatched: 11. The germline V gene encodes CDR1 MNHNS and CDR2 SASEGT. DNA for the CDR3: TGTGCCAGCACCCGCACAGGGGGCGCATGGGGCTACACCTTC. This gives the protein CASTRTGGAWGYTF.